This T cell receptor beta chain came from a study of molecular identifiers for immune sequencing clone quantification. The CDR3 has 17 amino acids. Looked up from germline, CDR1 is MNHEY and CDR2 is SMNVEV (reference sequence). V was shortened by 6 bases and J by 2 bases, with 21 bases between the two germline ends. TCRdb redid the calling of the PCR reads with MiXCR, one entry per CDR3 protein. This table holds 490,000 or so distinct CDR3 sequences, around 25% found once. As regards this clonotype: Antigen: not known.

Study-level findings and limits: Clones above 20 RNA copies held over 99% of effector molecules, under 1% in naive cells. Spiked TCR RNA from one Jurkat cell reportedly showed up when mixed among one million naive cells.

The chain joins TRBV27 to TRBJ2-3; TRBD1 might be the D (6 bases). This receptor was identified in a human donor in good health. Some libraries in this study had Jurkat cell RNA spiked in. The sequenced material came from naive CD8+ T cells from blood, with Jurkat cell RNA spiked in. Subset meaning: FACS-sorted CD8+CD4-CCR7+CD45RA+ naive T cells. This chain's CDR3 is CASSKLKYQGLTDTQYF. The CDR3 DNA reads TGTGCCAGCAGCAAACTCAAGTACCAGGGGCTCACAGATACGCAGTATTTT.